The source of this T cell receptor beta chain is a study of T cells after yellow fever vaccination. Overall study context: SMART-Seq v4 Ultra Low Input served to prepare low-cell-number fractions.

In making TCR cDNA, 5'RACE template switching added a universal primer site and UMIs to it. TCRdb fed the 5' RACE reads into MiXCR, producing one record per CDR3 protein. The table has some 400,000 distinct CDR3 sequences, 6.2% seen once; the top ten hold approximately 16%. The V gene's germline CDR1 is DFQATT and CDR2 SNEGSKA (reference sequence). V lost 4 bases and J lost 5; bases outside the gene matches: 11. The CDR3 extends over 15 amino acids. Regarding the study as a whole: Researchers noted that a small share of clonotypes showed up in both CD4 and CD8 compartments.

A word on this clonotype: The target antigen is unknown.

The material was PBMCs, obtained 5 days after the yellow fever booster vaccination. J is TRBJ2-5 and V is TRBV20-1; 9 nucleotides align to TRBD1. The sequence came from a man younger than 40 who received the YFV17D yellow fever vaccine. CDR3 coding DNA: TGCAGTGCTACACGCATGGACAGGGGTGGGGAGACCCAGTACTTC. Its translation is CSATRMDRGGETQYF.